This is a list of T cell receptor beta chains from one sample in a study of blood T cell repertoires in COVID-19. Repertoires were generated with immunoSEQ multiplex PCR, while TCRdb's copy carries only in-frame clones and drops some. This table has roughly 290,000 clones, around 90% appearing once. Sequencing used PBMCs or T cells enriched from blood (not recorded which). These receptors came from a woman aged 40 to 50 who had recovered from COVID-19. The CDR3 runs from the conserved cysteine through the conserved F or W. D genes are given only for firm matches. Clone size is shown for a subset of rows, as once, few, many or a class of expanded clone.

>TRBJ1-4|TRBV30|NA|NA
TGTGCCTGGAGTCTAGACCGAGCAACTAATGAAAAACTGTTTTTT
CAWSLDRATNEKLFF
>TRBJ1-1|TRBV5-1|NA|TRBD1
TGCGCCAGCAGCTTGGGGGGACAGGGAACTGAAGCTTTCTTT
CASSLGGQGTEAFF
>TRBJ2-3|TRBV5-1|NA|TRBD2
TGCGCCAGCAGCTTGGCCGGCGGGAGAGCAGATACGCAGTATTTT
CASSLAGGRADTQYF
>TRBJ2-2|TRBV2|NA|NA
TGTGCCAGCTTACGGGGGGCAACAGCGAACACCGGGGAGCTGTTTTTT
CASLRGATANTGELFF
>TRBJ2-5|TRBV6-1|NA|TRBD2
TGTGCCAGCAGTGAAAGGTTGATGGGACTAACCCGCGGGGAGACCCAGTACTTC
CASSERLMGLTRGETQYF
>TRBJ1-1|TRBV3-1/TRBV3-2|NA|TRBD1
TGTGCCAGCAGCCAAGGGGGCAGGGGGGCTTTCTTT
CASSQGGRGAFF
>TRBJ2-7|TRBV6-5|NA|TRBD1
TGTGCCAGCAGTTACGGCTGGACAGGAAGTTACGAGCAGTACTTC
CASSYGWTGSYEQYF
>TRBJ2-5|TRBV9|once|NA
TGTGCCAGCAGCGCCCGGGGGACGGAAGAGACCCAGTACTTC
CASSARGTEETQYF
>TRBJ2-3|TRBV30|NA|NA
TGTGCCTGGAGCAAGAGAAGAGGCGGGGGCACTAGCACAGATACGCAGTATTTT
CAWSKRRGGGTSTDTQYF
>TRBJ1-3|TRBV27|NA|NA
TGTGCCAGCAGTCCCCTCCGGACTGGAGGAAACACCATATATTTT
CASSPLRTGGNTIYF
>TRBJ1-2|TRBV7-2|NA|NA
TGTGCCAGCAGCCTAGTGGGGCCATTCGACTATGGCTACACCTTC
CASSLVGPFDYGYTF
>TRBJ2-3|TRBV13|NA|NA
TGTGCCAGCAGCCCCCCAGAACAGATACTTACGCAGTATTTT
CASSPPEQILTQYF
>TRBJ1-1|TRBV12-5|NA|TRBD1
TGTGCTAGTGGTTTGGGAGCAGGGGGAGGCACTGAAGCTTTCTTT
CASGLGAGGGTEAFF
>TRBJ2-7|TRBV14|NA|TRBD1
TGTGCCAGCAGCCAAGTAGGGACAGCCCCCTACGAGCAGTACTTC
CASSQVGTAPYEQYF
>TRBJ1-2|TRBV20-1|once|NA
TGCAGTGCTAGTACCGACGCTAGCACTAACTATGGCTACACCTTC
CSASTDASTNYGYTF
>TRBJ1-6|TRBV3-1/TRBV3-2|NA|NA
TGTGCCAGCAGGAGAGACAACTATAATTCACCCCTCCACTTT
CASRRDNYNSPLHF
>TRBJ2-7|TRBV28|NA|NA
TGTGCCAGCAGTTTGGGCACAGGCGAGCAGTACTTC
CASSLGTGEQYF
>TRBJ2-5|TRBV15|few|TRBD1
TGTGCCACCAGCTCCAACAGGGGAGAGACCCAGTACTTC
CATSSNRGETQYF
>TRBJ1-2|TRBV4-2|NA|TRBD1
TGTGCCAGCAGCCAAGCGCACAGGGGGCGAGACTATGGCTACACCTTC
CASSQAHRGRDYGYTF
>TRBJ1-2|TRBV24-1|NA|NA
TGTGCCACCAGTGATTTTCCGGATGTGACAGCCCAAGGGGGCTACACCTTC
CATSDFPDVTAQGGYTF
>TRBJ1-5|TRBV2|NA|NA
TGTGCCAGCAGGGAGAACGGGGTTCAGCCCCAGCATTTT
CASRENGVQPQHF
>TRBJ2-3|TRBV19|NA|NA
TGTGCCAGTAGTATCCAGGCTTTTCGGGGAGCAGATACGCAGTATTTT
CASSIQAFRGADTQYF
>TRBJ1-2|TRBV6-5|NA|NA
TGTGCCAGCAGTTACTACAGCGGGGGCTACACCTTC
CASSYYSGGYTF
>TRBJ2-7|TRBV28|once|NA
TGTGCCAGCAGCCAGGGTGGGGGGTACTCCTACGAGCAGTACTTC
CASSQGGGYSYEQYF
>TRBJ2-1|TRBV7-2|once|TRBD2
TGTGCCAGCAGCTTACCTGCTAGCGGCTACAATGAGCAGTTCTTC
CASSLPASGYNEQFF
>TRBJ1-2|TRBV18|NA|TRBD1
TGTGCCAGCTCACCCATTGGGACAGGGGAAGGGAATGGCTACACCTTC
CASSPIGTGEGNGYTF
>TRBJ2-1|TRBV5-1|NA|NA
TGCGCCAGCAGTAGGACGGCAGGGCGAGGCGTGGAGCAGTTCTTC
CASSRTAGRGVEQFF
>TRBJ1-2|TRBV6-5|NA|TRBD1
TGTGCCAGCAGCTCAACCGGACAGGCCTATGGCTACACCTTC
CASSSTGQAYGYTF
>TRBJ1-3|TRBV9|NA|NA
TGTGCCAGCAGCGAACAGGGAGAAGGAAACACCATATATTTT
CASSEQGEGNTIYF
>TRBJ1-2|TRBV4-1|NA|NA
TGCGCCAGCAGCCAAGCCCGGGTCTATGGCTACACCTTC
CASSQARVYGYTF
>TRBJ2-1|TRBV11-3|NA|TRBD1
TGTGCCAGCAGCTTAACCGGGACAGGAAAATTCTTC
CASSLTGTGKFF
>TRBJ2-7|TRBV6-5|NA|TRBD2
TGTGCCAGCAGTTACTCGGCTAGCGGGACCTACGAGCAGTACTTC
CASSYSASGTYEQYF
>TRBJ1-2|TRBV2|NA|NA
TGTGCCAGCAGTCTTACGGACTATGGCTACACCTTC
CASSLTDYGYTF
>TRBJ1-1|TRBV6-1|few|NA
TGTGCCAGCAGTGTAACCGGGTCTGGGAGAGGGACTGAAGCTTTCTTT
CASSVTGSGRGTEAFF
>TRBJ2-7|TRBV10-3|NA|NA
TGTGCCATCAGCAATCAGGACTCCTACGAGCAGTACTTC
CAISNQDSYEQYF
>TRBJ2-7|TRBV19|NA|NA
TGTGCCAGTGCCTTAACTGATTCCTACGAGCAGTACTTC
CASALTDSYEQYF
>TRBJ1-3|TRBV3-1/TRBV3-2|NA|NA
TGTGCCAGCAGCCAAGGGCGGTATGGAAACACCATATATTTT
CASSQGRYGNTIYF
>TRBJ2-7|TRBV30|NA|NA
NA
CAWSLWEWTGNYEQYF
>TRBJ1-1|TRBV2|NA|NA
TGTGCCAGCAGCCGGGAGGCTAACACTGAAGCTTTCTTT
CASSREANTEAFF
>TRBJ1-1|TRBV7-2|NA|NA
TGTGCCAGCAGCTTAGAGGGTGGAGGCTTGAACACTGAAGCTTTCTTT
CASSLEGGGLNTEAFF
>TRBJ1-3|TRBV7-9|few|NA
TGTGCCAGCACCCCGAGGGGGACGATCTCTGGAAACACCATATATTTT
CASTPRGTISGNTIYF
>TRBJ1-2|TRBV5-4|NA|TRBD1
TGTGCCAGCAGCTTGGACAGGGGGGACTATGGCTACACCTTC
CASSLDRGDYGYTF
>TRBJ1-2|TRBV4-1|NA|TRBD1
TGCGCCAGCAGCCAAGGGACAGGCGAGATCTATGGCTACACCTTC
CASSQGTGEIYGYTF
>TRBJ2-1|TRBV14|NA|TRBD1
TGTGCCAGCAGCCAAGGGTCTCCGGGACAGGTCTTTTCCTACAATGAGCAGTTCTTC
CASSQGSPGQVFSYNEQFF
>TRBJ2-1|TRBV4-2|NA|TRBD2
TGTGCCAGCAGCCAAAGGACTAGCGGGGGGGCCAATGAGCAGTTCTTC
CASSQRTSGGANEQFF
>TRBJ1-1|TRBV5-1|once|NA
TGCGCCAGCAGCTTGGGAAATAGGAACACTGAAGCTTTCTTT
CASSLGNRNTEAFF
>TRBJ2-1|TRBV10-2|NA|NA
TGCGCCAGCAGTGACCCCGGGGGAGGCGGGCCCAATGAGCAGTTCTTC
CASSDPGGGGPNEQFF
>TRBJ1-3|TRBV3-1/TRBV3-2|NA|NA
TGTGCCAGCAGCTACGGGACGGCGGGAGGAAACACCATATATTTT
CASSYGTAGGNTIYF
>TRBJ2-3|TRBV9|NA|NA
TGTGCCAGCAGCGGAACAAGCGGGCCGGGCCCAGATACGCAGTATTTT
CASSGTSGPGPDTQYF